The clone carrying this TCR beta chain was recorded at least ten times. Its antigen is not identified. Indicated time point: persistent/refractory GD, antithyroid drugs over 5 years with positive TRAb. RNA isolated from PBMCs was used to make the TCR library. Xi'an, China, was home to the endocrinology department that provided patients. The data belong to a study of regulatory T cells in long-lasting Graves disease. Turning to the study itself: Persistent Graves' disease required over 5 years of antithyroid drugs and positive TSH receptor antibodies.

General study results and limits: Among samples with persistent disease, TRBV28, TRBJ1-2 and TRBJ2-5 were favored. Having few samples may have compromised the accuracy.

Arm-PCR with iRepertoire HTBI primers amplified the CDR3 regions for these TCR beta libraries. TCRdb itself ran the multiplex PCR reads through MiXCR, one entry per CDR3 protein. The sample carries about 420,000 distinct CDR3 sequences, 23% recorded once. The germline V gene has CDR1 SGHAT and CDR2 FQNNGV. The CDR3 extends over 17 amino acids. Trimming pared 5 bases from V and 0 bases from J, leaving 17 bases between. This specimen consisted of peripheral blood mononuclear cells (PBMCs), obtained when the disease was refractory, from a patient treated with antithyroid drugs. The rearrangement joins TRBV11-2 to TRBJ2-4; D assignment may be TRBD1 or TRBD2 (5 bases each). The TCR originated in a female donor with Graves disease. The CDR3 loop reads CASSSVQGVGAKNIQYF. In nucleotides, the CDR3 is TGTGCCAGCAGCAGCGTGCAGGGAGTGGGAGCCAAAAACATTCAGTACTTC.